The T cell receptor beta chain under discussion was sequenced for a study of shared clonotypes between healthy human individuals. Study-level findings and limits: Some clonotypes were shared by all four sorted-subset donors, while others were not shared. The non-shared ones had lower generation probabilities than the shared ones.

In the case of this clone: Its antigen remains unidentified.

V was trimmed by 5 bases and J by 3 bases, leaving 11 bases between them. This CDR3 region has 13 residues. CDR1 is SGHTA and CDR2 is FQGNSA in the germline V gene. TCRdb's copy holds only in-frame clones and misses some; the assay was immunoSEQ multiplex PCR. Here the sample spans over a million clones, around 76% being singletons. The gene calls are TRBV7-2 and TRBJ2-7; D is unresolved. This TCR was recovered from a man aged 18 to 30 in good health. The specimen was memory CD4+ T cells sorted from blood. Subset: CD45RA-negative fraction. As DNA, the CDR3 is TGTGCCAGCAGCCCCGGACGGTACTACGAGCAGTACTTC. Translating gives CASSPGRYYEQYF.